The present T cell receptor (beta chain) was sequenced within a study of T cell repertoires in cytomegalovirus infection. Background on the study: In public TCR beta signatures, there were indications of both CMV infection and matching HLA type.

This clonotype was detected ten times or more. No antigen is known for it. TCRdb processed the reads anew with MiXCR; each CDR3 protein has one entry. The table lists approximately 1,000,000 distinct CDR3 sequences, roughly 31% of them singletons. The CDR3 covers 15 residues. The germline V gene encodes CDR1 SGHVS and CDR2 FQNEAQ. Trimming removed 5 bases at V and 2 bases at J, with 14 bases between. The V call is TRBV7-8, the J call TRBJ2-3; no firm D call. The sequences come from cultured CD8+ T cells from PBMCs, collected from culture after CMV antigen stimulation. This TCR derives from a human donor in good health (CMV status not recorded). Some clones in this sample may be carry-over from other donors' samples. CDR3 DNA: TGTGCCAGCAGCGCCCGGACGGCCTTCACAGATACGCAGTATTTT. This gives the protein CASSARTAFTDTQYF.